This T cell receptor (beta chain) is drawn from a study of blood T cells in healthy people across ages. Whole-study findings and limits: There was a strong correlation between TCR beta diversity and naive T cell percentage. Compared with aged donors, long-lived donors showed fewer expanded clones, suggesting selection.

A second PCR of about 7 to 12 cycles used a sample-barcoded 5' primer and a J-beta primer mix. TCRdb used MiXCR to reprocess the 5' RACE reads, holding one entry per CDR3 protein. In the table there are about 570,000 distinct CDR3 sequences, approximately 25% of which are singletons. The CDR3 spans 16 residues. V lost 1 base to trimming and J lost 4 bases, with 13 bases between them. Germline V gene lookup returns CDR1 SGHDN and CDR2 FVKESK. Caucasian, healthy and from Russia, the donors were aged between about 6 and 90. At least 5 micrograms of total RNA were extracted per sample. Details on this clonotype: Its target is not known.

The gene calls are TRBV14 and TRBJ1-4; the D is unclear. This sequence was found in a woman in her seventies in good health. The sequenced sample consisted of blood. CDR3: CASSQGSAALNEKLFF. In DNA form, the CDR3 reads TGTGCCAGCAGCCAAGGGTCGGCAGCTCTTAATGAAAAACTGTTTTTT.